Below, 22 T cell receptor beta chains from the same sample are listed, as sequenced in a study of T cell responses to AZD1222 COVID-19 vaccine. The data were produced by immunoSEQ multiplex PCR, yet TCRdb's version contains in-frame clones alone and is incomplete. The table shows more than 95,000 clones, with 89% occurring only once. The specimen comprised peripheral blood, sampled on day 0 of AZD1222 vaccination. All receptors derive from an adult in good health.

The CDR3 sequence: CASSRAGVYQETQYF. CDR3 in DNA: TGTGCCAGTAGTAGGGCAGGGGTTTACCAAGAGACCCAGTACTTC. The J gene is TRBJ2-5, the V gene TRBV19; perhaps TRBD1 as D (6 bases). This CDR3 spans 15 amino acids. The V gene lost 4 bases and the J gene lost 0 bases, with 12 bases spanning the gap. CDR1 LNHDA and CDR2 SQIVND come from the germline V gene (reference sequence).

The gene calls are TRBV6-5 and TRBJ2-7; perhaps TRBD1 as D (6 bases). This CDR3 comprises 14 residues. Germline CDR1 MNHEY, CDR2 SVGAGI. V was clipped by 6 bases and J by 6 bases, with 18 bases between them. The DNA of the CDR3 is TGTGCCAGCAGCCACCGCACAGGGTCCGGCGAGCAGTACTTC. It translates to CASSHRTGSGEQYF.

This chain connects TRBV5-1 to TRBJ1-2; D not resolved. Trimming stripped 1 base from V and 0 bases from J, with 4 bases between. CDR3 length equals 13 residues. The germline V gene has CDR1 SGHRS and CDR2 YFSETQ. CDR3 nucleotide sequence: TGCGCCAGCAGCTTGACAGCTAACTATGGCTACACCTTC. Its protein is CASSLTANYGYTF.

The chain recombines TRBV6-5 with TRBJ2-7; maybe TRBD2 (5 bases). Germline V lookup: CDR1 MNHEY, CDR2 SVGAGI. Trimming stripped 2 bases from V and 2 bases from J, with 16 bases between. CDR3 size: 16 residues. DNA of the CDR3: TGTGCCAGCAGTTACGCTGCGCGTCGAGGGACCTACGAGCAGTACTTC. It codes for CASSYAARRGTYEQYF.

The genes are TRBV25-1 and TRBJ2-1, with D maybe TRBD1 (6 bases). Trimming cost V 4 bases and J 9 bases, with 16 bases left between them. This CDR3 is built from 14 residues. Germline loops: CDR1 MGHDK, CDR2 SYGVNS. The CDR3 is CASSANRDLGEQFF. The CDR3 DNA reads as TGTGCCAGCAGTGCAAACAGGGATTTGGGTGAGCAGTTCTTC.

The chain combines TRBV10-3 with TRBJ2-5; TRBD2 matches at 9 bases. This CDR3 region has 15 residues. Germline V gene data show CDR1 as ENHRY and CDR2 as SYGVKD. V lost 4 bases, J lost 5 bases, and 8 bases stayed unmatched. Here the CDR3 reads CAISGGSGGRETQYF. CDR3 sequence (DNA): TGTGCCATCAGTGGGGGTAGCGGGGGTCGGGAGACCCAGTACTTC.

CDR3 sequence reads: CASSPRQVNQPQHF. Written as DNA, the CDR3 is TGTGCCAGCAGTCCCCGACAAGTTAATCAGCCCCAGCATTTT. This rearrangement joins TRBV6-2 or TRBV6-3 to TRBJ1-5; no clear D. The length of the CDR3 is 14 residues. V lost 5 bases to trimming and J lost 4 bases, with 12 bases between them. CDR1 is MNHEY, CDR2 SVGEGT, per germline.

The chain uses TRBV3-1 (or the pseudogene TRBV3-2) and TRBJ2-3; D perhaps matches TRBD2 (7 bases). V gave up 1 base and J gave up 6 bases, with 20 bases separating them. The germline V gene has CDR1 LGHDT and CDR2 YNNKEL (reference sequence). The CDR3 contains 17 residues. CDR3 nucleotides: TGTGCCAGCAGCCAAGTTAGTGGGGGGGCCGTTTCTGATACGCAGTATTTT. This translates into CASSQVSGGAVSDTQYF.

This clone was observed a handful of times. The chain's CDR3 is CASSISPPRTGDYNEQFF. The DNA of the CDR3 is TGTGCCAGTAGTATATCTCCGCCCCGGACAGGGGACTACAATGAGCAGTTCTTC. The chain employs TRBV19 and TRBJ2-1; 9 bases fit TRBD1. The CDR3 totals 18 residues. Germline V gene data show CDR1 as LNHDA and CDR2 as SQIVND (reference sequence). Unmatched junction bases numbered 11, after V lost 2 bases and J lost 3 bases. The variable domain in full, completed from reference TRBV19 and TRBJ2-1, reads DGGITQSPKYLFRKEGQNVTLSCEQNLNHDAMYWYRQDPGQGLRLIYYSQIVNDFQKGDIAEGYSVSREKKESFPLTVTSAQKNPTAFYLCASSISPPRTGDYNEQFFGPGTRLTVL.

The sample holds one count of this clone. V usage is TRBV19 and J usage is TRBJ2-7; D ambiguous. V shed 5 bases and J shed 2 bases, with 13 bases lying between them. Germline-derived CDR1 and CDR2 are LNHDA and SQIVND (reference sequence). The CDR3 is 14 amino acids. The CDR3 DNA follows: TGTGCCAGTAGTCCAGCGCCCGGTGCCTACGAGCAGTACTTC. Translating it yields CASSPAPGAYEQYF.

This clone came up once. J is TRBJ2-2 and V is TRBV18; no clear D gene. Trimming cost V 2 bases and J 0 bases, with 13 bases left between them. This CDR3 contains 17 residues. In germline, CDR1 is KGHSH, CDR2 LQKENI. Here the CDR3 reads CASSPGVVHTNTGELFF. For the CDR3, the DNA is TGTGCCAGCTCACCAGGAGTGGTACACACGAACACCGGGGAGCTGTTTTTT.

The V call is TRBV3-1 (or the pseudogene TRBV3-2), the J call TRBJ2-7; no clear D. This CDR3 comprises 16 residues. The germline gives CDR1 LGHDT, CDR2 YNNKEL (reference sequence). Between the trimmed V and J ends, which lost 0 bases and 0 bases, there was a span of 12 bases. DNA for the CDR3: TGTGCCAGCAGCCAAGAAGTTTGGGGAAGCTCCTACGAGCAGTACTTC. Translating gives CASSQEVWGSSYEQYF.

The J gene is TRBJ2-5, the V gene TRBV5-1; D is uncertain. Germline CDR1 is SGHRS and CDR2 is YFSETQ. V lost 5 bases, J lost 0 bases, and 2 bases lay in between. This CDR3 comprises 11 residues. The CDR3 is CASRYQETQYF. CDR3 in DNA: TGCGCCAGCAGGTACCAAGAGACCCAGTACTTC.

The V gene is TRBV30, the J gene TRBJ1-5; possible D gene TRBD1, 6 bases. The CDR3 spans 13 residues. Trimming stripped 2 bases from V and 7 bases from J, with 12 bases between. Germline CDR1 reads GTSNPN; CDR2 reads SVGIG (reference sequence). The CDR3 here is CAWSMGAKQPQHF. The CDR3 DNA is TGTGCCTGGAGTATGGGGGCTAAACAGCCCCAGCATTTT.

The CDR3 spells CASKNRGLDEQYF. CDR3 sequence (DNA): TGTGCCAGCAAAAATAGGGGGCTCGACGAGCAGTACTTC. The chain combines TRBV14 with TRBJ2-7; 7 bases fit TRBD1. V dropped 7 bases and J dropped 5; count of bases not matched to a gene: 8. The CDR3 is made up of 13 amino acids. CDR1 SGHDN and CDR2 FVKESK come from the germline V gene.

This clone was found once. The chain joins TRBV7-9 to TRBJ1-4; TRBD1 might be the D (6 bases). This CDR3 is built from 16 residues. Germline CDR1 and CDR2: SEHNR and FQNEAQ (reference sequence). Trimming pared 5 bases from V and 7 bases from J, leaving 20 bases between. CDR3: CASSPRVSGGGEKLFF. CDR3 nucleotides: TGTGCCAGCAGCCCACGGGTTTCGGGGGGCGGTGAAAAACTGTTTTTT.

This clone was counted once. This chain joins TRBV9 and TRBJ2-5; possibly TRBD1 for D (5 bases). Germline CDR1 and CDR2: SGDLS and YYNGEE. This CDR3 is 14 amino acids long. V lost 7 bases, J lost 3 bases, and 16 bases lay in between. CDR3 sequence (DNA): TGTGCCAGCCCCGTGACAGACCAAAAAGAGACCCAGTACTTC. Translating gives CASPVTDQKETQYF.

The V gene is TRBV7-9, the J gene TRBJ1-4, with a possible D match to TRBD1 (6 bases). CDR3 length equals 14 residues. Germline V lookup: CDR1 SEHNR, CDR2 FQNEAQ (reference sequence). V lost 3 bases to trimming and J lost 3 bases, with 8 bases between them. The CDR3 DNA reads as TGTGCCAGCAGCTTCGGGACATCTAATGAAAAACTGTTTTTT. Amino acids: CASSFGTSNEKLFF.

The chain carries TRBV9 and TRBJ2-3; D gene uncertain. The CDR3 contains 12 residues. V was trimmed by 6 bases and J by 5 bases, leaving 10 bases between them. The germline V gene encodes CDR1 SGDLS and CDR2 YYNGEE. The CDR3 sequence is CASTLGGDTQYF. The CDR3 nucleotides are TGTGCCAGCACCCTTGGTGGAGATACGCAGTATTTT.

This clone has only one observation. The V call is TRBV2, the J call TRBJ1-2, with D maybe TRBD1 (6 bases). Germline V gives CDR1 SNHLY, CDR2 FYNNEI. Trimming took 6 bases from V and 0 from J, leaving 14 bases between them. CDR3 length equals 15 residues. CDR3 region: CASRDSWSSNYGYTF. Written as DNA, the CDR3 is TGTGCCAGCAGGGACAGTTGGTCGTCTAACTATGGCTACACCTTC.

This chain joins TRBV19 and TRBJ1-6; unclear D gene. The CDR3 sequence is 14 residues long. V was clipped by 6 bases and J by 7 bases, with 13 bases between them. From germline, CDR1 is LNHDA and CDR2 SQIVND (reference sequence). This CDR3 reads CASRSGIRNSPLHF. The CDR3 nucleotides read TGTGCCAGTAGGTCGGGGATAAGAAATTCACCCCTCCACTTT.

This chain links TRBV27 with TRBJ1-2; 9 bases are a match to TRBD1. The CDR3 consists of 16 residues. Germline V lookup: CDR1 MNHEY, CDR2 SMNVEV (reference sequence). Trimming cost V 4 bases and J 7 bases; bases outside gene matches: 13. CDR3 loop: CASSSPLGQGASGYTF. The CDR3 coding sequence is TGTGCCAGCAGTTCCCCCTTGGGACAGGGAGCGAGTGGCTACACCTTC.